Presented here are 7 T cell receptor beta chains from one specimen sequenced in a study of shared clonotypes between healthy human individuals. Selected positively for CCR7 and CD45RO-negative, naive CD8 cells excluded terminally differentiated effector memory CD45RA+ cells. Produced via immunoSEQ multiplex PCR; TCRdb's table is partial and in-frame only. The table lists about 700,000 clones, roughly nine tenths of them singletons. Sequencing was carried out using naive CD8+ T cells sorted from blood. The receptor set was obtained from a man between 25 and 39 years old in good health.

The CDR3 loop is CASSQDFGLAGVYEQFF. CDR3 coding DNA: TGCGCCAGCAGCCAAGATTTCGGACTAGCGGGAGTTTATGAGCAGTTCTTC. The chain carries TRBV4-3 and TRBJ2-1; TRBD2 agrees at 13 bases. This CDR3 contains 17 residues. In germline, CDR1 is LGHNA, CDR2 YSLEER. Unmatched junction bases numbered 7, after V lost 0 bases and J lost 8 bases.

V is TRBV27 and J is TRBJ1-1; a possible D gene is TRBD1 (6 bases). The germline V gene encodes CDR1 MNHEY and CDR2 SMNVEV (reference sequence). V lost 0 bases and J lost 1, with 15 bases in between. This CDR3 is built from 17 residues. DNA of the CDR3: TGTGCCAGCAGTTTATCGATAAGGGTACAGGGGAACACTGAAGCTTTCTTT. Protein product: CASSLSIRVQGNTEAFF.

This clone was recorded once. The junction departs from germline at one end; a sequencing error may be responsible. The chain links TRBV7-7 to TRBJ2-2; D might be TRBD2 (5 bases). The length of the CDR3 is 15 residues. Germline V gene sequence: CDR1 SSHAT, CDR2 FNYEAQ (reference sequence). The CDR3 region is CASSHSEGNTGELFF. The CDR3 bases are TGTGCTAGCAGCCATAGCGAGGGGAACACCGGGGAGCTGTTTTTT.

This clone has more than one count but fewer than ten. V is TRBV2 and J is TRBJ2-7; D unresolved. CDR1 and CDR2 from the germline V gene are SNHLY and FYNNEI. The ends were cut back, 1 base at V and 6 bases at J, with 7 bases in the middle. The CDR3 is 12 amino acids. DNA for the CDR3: TGTGCCAGCAGTGAAGGGCAGATCGAGCAGTACTTC. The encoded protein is CASSEGQIEQYF.

DNA for the CDR3: TGTGCCAGCAGCTTGCGGGGGAATGAAGCTTTCTTT. Protein: CASSLRGNEAFF. The rearrangement joins TRBV5-4 to TRBJ1-1; weak D call: TRBD1 (5 bases). The CDR3 is 12 amino acids. Trimming removed 1 base from V and 7 bases from J, with 8 bases in between. Germline values: CDR1 SGHNT, CDR2 YYREEE (reference sequence).

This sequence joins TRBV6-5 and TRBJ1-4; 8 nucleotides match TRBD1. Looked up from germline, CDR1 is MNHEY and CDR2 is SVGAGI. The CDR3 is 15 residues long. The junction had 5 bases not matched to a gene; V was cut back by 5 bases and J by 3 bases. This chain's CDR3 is CASSPRGLANEKLFF. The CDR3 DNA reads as TGTGCCAGCAGTCCCAGGGGGCTGGCTAATGAAAAACTGTTTTTT.

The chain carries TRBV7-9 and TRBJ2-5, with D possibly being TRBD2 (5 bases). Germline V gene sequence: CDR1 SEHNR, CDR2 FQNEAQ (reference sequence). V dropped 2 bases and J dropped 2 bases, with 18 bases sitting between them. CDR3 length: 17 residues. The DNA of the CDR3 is TGTGCCAGCAGCTTATTCGGGAAGGCTTTCGAACAAGAGACCCAGTACTTC. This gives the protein CASSLFGKAFEQETQYF. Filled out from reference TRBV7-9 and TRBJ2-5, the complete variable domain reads DTGVSQNPRHKITKRGQNVTFRCDPISEHNRLYWYRQTLGQGPEFLTYFQNEAQLEKSRLLSDRFSAERPKGSFSTLEIQRTEQGDSAMYLCASSLFGKAFEQETQYFGPGTRLLVL.